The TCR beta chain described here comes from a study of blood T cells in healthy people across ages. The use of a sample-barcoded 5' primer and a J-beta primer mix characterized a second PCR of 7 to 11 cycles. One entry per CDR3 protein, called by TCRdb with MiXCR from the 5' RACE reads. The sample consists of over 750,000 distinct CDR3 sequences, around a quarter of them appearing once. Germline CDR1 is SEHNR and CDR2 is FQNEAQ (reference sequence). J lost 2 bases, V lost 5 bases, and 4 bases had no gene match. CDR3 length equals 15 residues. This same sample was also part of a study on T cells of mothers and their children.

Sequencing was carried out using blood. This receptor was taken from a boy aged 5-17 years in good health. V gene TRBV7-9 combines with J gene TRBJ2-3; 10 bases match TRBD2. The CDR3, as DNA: TGTGCCAGCAGCCCCGGGACTAGCGACACAGATACGCAGTATTTT. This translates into CASSPGTSDTDTQYF.